The 24 T cell receptor beta chains given below trace back to one sample, sequenced in a study of blood T cells in healthy people across ages. Primed by a sample-barcoded 5' primer and a J-beta primer mix, a second PCR proceeded for roughly 6 to 12 cycles. Each CDR3 protein gets one entry after TCRdb re-called the 5' RACE reads with MiXCR. This table holds fewer than 750,000 distinct CDR3 sequences, more than 45% found once. The sequenced sample consisted of blood. The receptors stem from a man at least 80 years old in good health.

The genes are TRBV30 and TRBJ1-2; no clear D. The germline CDR1 and CDR2 sequences are GTSNPN and SVGIG (reference sequence). The CDR3 loop spans 13 amino acids. V was shortened by 4 bases and J by 10 bases, with 19 bases between the two germline ends. The CDR3 region is CAWNWQVNPVYTF. CDR3 sequence (DNA): TGTGCCTGGAACTGGCAGGTGAATCCGGTCTACACCTTC.

The rearrangement joins TRBV3-1 to TRBJ1-2; D is uncertain. The germline V gene has CDR1 LGHDT and CDR2 YNNKEL (reference sequence). The CDR3 totals 13 residues. V was trimmed by 0 bases and J by 6 bases, leaving 8 bases between them. CDR3: CASSQEQTHGYTF. The CDR3 nucleotides read TGTGCCAGCAGCCAAGAGCAGACCCATGGCTACACCTTC.

This clonotype has just a few counts. The J gene is TRBJ1-5, the V gene TRBV29-1, with D hard to call. The germline V and J ends were trimmed by 4 bases and 2 bases, with 6 bases remaining between them. CDR1 SQVTM and CDR2 ANQGSEA come from the germline V gene. CDR3 length: 12 amino acids. CDR3 bases: TGCAGCGTTGCATATGGCAATCAGCCCCAGCATTTT. This encodes CSVAYGNQPQHF.

The chain is built from TRBV7-3 and TRBJ2-5; tentatively, D is TRBD2 (5 bases). The germline V gene encodes CDR1 SGHTA and CDR2 FQGTGA. This CDR3 comprises 13 residues. The ends were cut back, 6 bases at V and 5 bases at J, with 13 bases in the middle. The CDR3 protein is CASSPAGGETQYF. The CDR3 DNA reads as TGTGCCAGCAGTCCGGCGGGTGGGGAGACCCAGTACTTC. The full variable domain, in which reference TRBV7-3 and TRBJ2-5 provide the parts outside the CDR3, is GAGVSQTPSNKVTEKGKYVELRCDPISGHTALYWYRQSLGQGPEFLIYFQGTGAADDSGLPNDRFFAVRPEGSVSTLKIQRTERGDSAVYLCASSPAGGETQYFGPGTRLLVL.

This clonotype was detected ten times or more. The rearrangement links TRBV29-1 to TRBJ2-5; 9 bases fit TRBD1. V was clipped by 7 bases and J by 4 bases; unmatched bases: 7. This CDR3 comprises 13 residues. The V gene's germline CDR1 is SQVTM and CDR2 ANQGSEA. The CDR3, as DNA: TGCAGCGCAGTGGACAGGGGTGGAGAGACCCAGTACTTC. Its translation is CSAVDRGGETQYF.

The genes are TRBV5-1 and TRBJ1-2, with TRBD1 as a possible D gene (6 bases). CDR3 length: 14 amino acids. The V gene's germline CDR1 is SGHRS and CDR2 YFSETQ. Trimming stripped 4 bases from V and 1 base from J, with 11 bases between. The DNA of the CDR3 is TGCGCCAGCAGCGCGGACAGTTTTAACTATGGCTACACCTTC. Translating it yields CASSADSFNYGYTF.

The chain is built from TRBV20-1 and TRBJ2-3; D might be TRBD1 or TRBD2, each matching 5 bases. This CDR3 has 14 residues. The germline V and J ends were trimmed by 6 bases and 1 base, with 14 bases remaining between them. The germline V gene has CDR1 DFQATT and CDR2 SNEGSKA (reference sequence). The CDR3 DNA reads as TGCAGTGCCGGACGTGGGGACGGCACAGATACGCAGTATTTT. Its protein is CSAGRGDGTDTQYF.

This clonotype was counted only a few times. This chain uses TRBV29-1 with TRBJ2-7; 8 nucleotides match TRBD1. J was trimmed by 6 bases and V by 4 bases; bases with no gene match: 8. The length of the CDR3 is 13 residues. The germline V gene encodes CDR1 SQVTM and CDR2 ANQGSEA. The CDR3: CSVALTGVGEQYF. Written as DNA, the CDR3 is TGCAGCGTTGCTCTGACAGGGGTAGGCGAGCAGTACTTC.

The V call is TRBV5-6, the J call TRBJ1-2, with D uncertain. The CDR3 is 14 amino acids. From germline, CDR1 is SGHDT and CDR2 YYEEEE. Trimming removed 4 bases at V and 4 bases at J, with 14 bases between. The DNA for the CDR3 is TGTGCCAGCAGCACCCGACTCCGGGCCTATGGCTACACCTTC. Translating gives CASSTRLRAYGYTF.

V and J are TRBV4-3 and TRBJ2-7; D is perhaps TRBD1 or TRBD2 (5 bases each). The CDR3 loop spans 14 amino acids. CDR1 is LGHNA and CDR2 is YSLEER in the germline V gene. V was trimmed by 1 base and J by 2 bases, leaving 9 bases between them. DNA of the CDR3: TGCGCCAGCAGCCAAGGTTTGGGGGCCTACGAGCAGTACTTC. Translated, it gives CASSQGLGAYEQYF.

This chain connects TRBV30 to TRBJ1-1; D not resolved. Germline CDR1 reads GTSNPN; CDR2 reads SVGIG (reference sequence). Trimming removed 1 base from V and 9 bases from J, with 9 bases in between. The CDR3 has 11 residues. In DNA form, the CDR3 reads TGTGCCTGGAGTGGGGGATTCAAAGCTTTCTTT. Encoded protein: CAWSGGFKAFF.

The CDR3 nucleotides are TGTGCCAGCAGCCCAGGAGGCCAGGGATACACCGGGGAGCTGTTTTTT. It is translated as CASSPGGQGYTGELFF. The rearrangement uses TRBV7-2 and TRBJ2-2; D assignment may be TRBD1 or TRBD2 (5 bases each). The germline V gene has CDR1 SGHTA and CDR2 FQGNSA. The CDR3 contains 16 residues. Trimming left V 5 bases short and J 3 bases short, with 16 bases between.

This chain connects TRBV4-3 to TRBJ2-2; D unresolved. Germline CDR1 and CDR2: LGHNA and YSLEER. This CDR3 has 15 amino acids. Between the trimmed V and J ends, which lost 1 base and 4 bases, there was a span of 10 bases. CDR3 amino acids: CASSQARVRTGELFF. The DNA of the CDR3 is TGCGCCAGCAGCCAAGCAAGGGTACGCACCGGGGAGCTGTTTTTT.

The genes are TRBV7-3 and TRBJ2-4; 11 nucleotides agree with TRBD2. Near its end, the DNA agrees better with TRBJ2-7, so the J call may be wrong. Germline values: CDR1 SGHTA, CDR2 FQGTGA. The CDR3 sequence is 15 residues long. CDR3 nucleotide sequence: TGTGCCAGCAGCCCCGGACTAGCGGGCTACTACGAGCAGTACTTC. Its translation is CASSPGLAGYYEQYF.

V usage is TRBV5-4 and J usage is TRBJ2-3; 8 bases match TRBD2. V lost 1 base, J lost 1 base, and 5 bases stayed unmatched. The CDR3 is made up of 16 amino acids. Germline V gene sequence: CDR1 SGHNT, CDR2 YYREEE (reference sequence). The CDR3 is CASSLYREGRTDTQYF. CDR3 coding DNA: TGTGCCAGCAGCTTGTACCGGGAGGGGCGCACAGATACGCAGTATTTT.

The table lists this clonotype with many counts. DNA for the CDR3: TGTGCCAGCAGTGTAAGGGCCCCCTACGAGCAGTACTTC. Its protein product is CASSVRAPYEQYF. This rearrangement joins TRBV6-5 to TRBJ2-7; the D is unclear. V shed 5 bases and J shed 2 bases, with 10 bases lying between them. Germline assignment: CDR1 MNHEY and CDR2 SVGAGI. This CDR3 region has 13 residues.

Only a few counts were recorded for this clonotype. The chain links TRBV30 to TRBJ2-7, with D possibly TRBD2 on 5 matching bases. The germline V and J ends were trimmed by 4 bases and 4 bases, with 14 bases remaining between them. The length of the CDR3 is 13 residues. Per the germline V gene, CDR1 is GTSNPN and CDR2 is SVGIG (reference sequence). The CDR3 bases are TGTGCCTGGAACGTGGAGGCAAGGTACGAGCAGTACTTC. It translates to CAWNVEARYEQYF.

This rearrangement joins TRBV20-1 to TRBJ1-2, with 7 bases aligning to TRBD1. Germline lookup yields CDR1 DFQATT and CDR2 SNEGSKA (reference sequence). With V trimmed by 0 bases and J by 7 bases, 2 bases remained unmatched. This CDR3 region has 12 residues. DNA for the CDR3: TGCAGTGCTAGAGATAGGGGGCTTGGCTACACCTTC. It encodes CSARDRGLGYTF.

In its sample, this clonotype was seen many times. The chain uses TRBV7-2 and TRBJ2-3; a weak D match, TRBD1 (5 bases). V lost 3 bases, J lost 6 bases, and 10 bases lay in between. Germline V gene lookup returns CDR1 SGHTA and CDR2 FQGNSA. The CDR3 totals 13 residues. The CDR3 region is CASSFGHVDTQYF. DNA for the CDR3: TGTGCCAGCAGCTTCGGACATGTGGATACGCAGTATTTT.

This sequence joins TRBV4-1 and TRBJ2-4; TRBD1 aligns across 9 bases. The J call may be faulty, since TRBJ2-7 better matches the DNA end. Germline assignment: CDR1 MGHRA and CDR2 YSYEKL. The CDR3 consists of 16 residues. The CDR3 DNA sequence: TGCGCCAGCAGCCAAGATATTGGGACAGGGAACTACGAGCAGTACTTC. Its translation is CASSQDIGTGNYEQYF.

Ten or more counts support this clonotype. This rearrangement joins TRBV6-6 to TRBJ1-4; no reliable D call. The CDR3 consists of 14 residues. Germline CDR1 is MNHNY and CDR2 is SVGAGI (reference sequence). V was trimmed by 6 bases and J by 8 bases, leaving 16 bases between them. The CDR3 DNA reads as TGTGCCAGCAGCCAAGCTATTAGGGAGGAAAAACTGTTTTTT. Its protein product is CASSQAIREEKLFF.

V is TRBV4-3 and J is TRBJ1-2, with 8 bases aligning to TRBD1. The CDR3 contains 19 residues. From germline, CDR1 is LGHNA and CDR2 YSLEER. The J segment lost 4 bases and the V segment lost 4 bases, leaving 20 bases of the junction unmatched. DNA for the CDR3: TGCGCCAGCAGCCCCGGTGGGGGGATTGGGACAGGACGCCGCTATGGCTACACCTTC. This codes for CASSPGGGIGTGRRYGYTF.

The J gene is TRBJ2-7, the V gene TRBV20-1; the D is unclear. The V end was cut by 5 bases, the J end by 3 bases, with 14 bases between. The CDR3 contains 13 residues. CDR1 is DFQATT, CDR2 SNEGSKA, per germline (reference sequence). The CDR3 sequence: CSAVIPIGYEQYF. CDR3 DNA sequence: TGCAGTGCTGTGATCCCCATCGGCTACGAGCAGTACTTC.

This clonotype was seen repeatedly, ten times or more. The chain carries TRBV6-5 and TRBJ2-7, with TRBD1 as a possible D gene (6 bases). Germline loops: CDR1 MNHEY, CDR2 SVGAGI. V lost 6 bases, J lost 6 bases, and 15 bases lay in between. This CDR3 has 13 amino acids. The CDR3 sequence is CASRQYRVGEQYF. The CDR3 DNA reads as TGTGCCAGCAGACAGTACAGGGTTGGCGAGCAGTACTTC.